These 21 T cell receptor beta chains originate from one sample sequenced in a study of cytomegalovirus exposure and HLA in healthy donors. In the PCR, 60 Vbeta and 13 Jbeta primers were used. Method: immunoSEQ multiplex PCR; TCRdb's copy keeps in-frame clones and lacks some. The sample contains about 160,000 clones, roughly 82% of which appear only once. Input material: PBMCs. The source is a girl aged 10 to 17 in good health and CMV-seropositive.

The CDR3 DNA sequence: TGTGCCAGCAGGAGGGGGCTTGGCTATGGCTACACCTTC. Residues: CASRRGLGYGYTF. This sequence joins TRBV28 and TRBJ1-2; 7 nucleotides match TRBD1. Germline trimming cut 6 bases from V and 4 bases from J; bases unmatched to any gene: 5. The CDR3 loop spans 13 amino acids. Germline V lookup: CDR1 MDHEN, CDR2 SYDVKM.

The chain recombines TRBV9 with TRBJ2-1; 11 bases map to TRBD1. Germline V gene sequence: CDR1 SGDLS, CDR2 YYNGEE. V shed 2 bases, J shed 4 bases, and the junction held 2 bases outside the gene matches. This CDR3 comprises 15 residues. Here the CDR3 DNA reads TGTGCCAGCAGCGTTGGGACAGGGGGTTACAATGAGCAGTTCTTC. Translation: CASSVGTGGYNEQFF.

There are a few counts of this clone. The gene calls are TRBV6-1 and TRBJ2-2; TRBD1 matches at 9 bases. The germline V gene has CDR1 MNHNS and CDR2 SASEGT. The V gene end was trimmed by 8 bases and the J gene end by 6 bases; junction bases not matched to a gene: 10. The CDR3 is 15 amino acids. The DNA for the CDR3 is TGTGCCAGCGAACTTGGGACAGGGAGGCCCGGGGAGCTGTTTTTT. Translation gives CASELGTGRPGELFF.

The chain joins TRBV19 to TRBJ1-5; 8 positions agree with TRBD1. The length of the CDR3 is 13 residues. V trimming: 6 bases; J trimming: 5 bases; junction bases outside the gene matches: 3. Germline CDR1 LNHDA, CDR2 SQIVND (reference sequence). The DNA for the CDR3 is TGTGCCAGTAGCCAGGACAGGGATCAGCCCCAGCATTTT. Protein product: CASSQDRDQPQHF.

On this clone: One end of the junction fails to match germline, which may point to a read error. The genes are TRBV7-7 and TRBJ2-5, with D possibly being TRBD1 (6 bases). Germline V gene lookup returns CDR1 SSHAT and CDR2 FNYEAQ (reference sequence). This CDR3 region has 16 residues. The CDR3 DNA sequence: TGTGCTAGCAGCCCAAGCCACTCGACAGGATCCGAGACCCAGTACTTC. Its protein product is CASSPSHSTGSETQYF.

This clone was detected only a few times. The rearrangement uses TRBV5-4 and TRBJ1-3; D is unresolved. Germline lookup yields CDR1 SGHNT and CDR2 YYREEE (reference sequence). Trimming cost V 3 bases and J 0 bases, with 4 bases left between them. This CDR3 comprises 13 residues. The DNA for the CDR3 is TGTGCCAGCAGCTCAAACTCTGGAAACACCATATATTTT. It is translated as CASSSNSGNTIYF.

The V gene is TRBV19, the J gene TRBJ2-1; 11 nucleotides line up with TRBD2. The germline V gene has CDR1 LNHDA and CDR2 SQIVND (reference sequence). V shed 3 bases and J 4 bases; nucleotides not matched to a gene: 5. The CDR3 contains 16 residues. CDR3 sequence reads: CASSMWLAGGYNEQFF. The CDR3 bases are TGTGCCAGTAGTATGTGGCTAGCGGGAGGTTACAATGAGCAGTTCTTC. The complete variable domain, with remaining parts taken from reference TRBV19 and TRBJ2-1, reads DGGITQSPKYLFRKEGQNVTLSCEQNLNHDAMYWYRQDPGQGLRLIYYSQIVNDFQKGDIAEGYSVSREKKESFPLTVTSAQKNPTAFYLCASSMWLAGGYNEQFFGPGTRLTVL.

The rearrangement joins TRBV7-9 to TRBJ1-4; tentatively, D is TRBD1 (6 bases). Germline loops: CDR1 SEHNR, CDR2 FQNEAQ (reference sequence). V lost 4 bases and J lost 8, with 17 bases in between. This CDR3 region has 15 residues. In DNA form, the CDR3 reads TGTGCCAGCAGCTCCCCCCGGGGGGGCGCGGAAAAACTGTTTTTT. Protein sequence: CASSSPRGGAEKLFF.

The chain is built from TRBV30 and TRBJ2-7; D gene uncertain. The CDR3 runs to 17 residues. With 4 bases removed from V and 0 bases from J, the gap between germline ends came to 22 bases. Germline V CDR1 and CDR2: GTSNPN, SVGIG (reference sequence). The CDR3 region is CAWKRKPWSHLSYEQYF. The CDR3, as DNA: TGTGCCTGGAAGCGTAAACCGTGGTCCCACCTCTCCTACGAGCAGTACTTC.

This clone has only a few counts. The chain links TRBV27 to TRBJ2-1, with 10 nucleotides matching TRBD2. Germline assignment: CDR1 MNHEY and CDR2 SMNVEV (reference sequence). The CDR3 spans 15 residues. V lost 3 bases to trimming and J lost 6 bases; unmatched junction nucleotides: 5. The CDR3 sequence is CASSFRAGGPNEQFF. As DNA, the CDR3 is TGTGCCAGCAGTTTCCGAGCGGGAGGGCCCAATGAGCAGTTCTTC.

V and J are TRBV27 and TRBJ1-2, with D possibly matching TRBD1 (5 bases). The CDR3 runs to 16 residues. The V gene's germline CDR1 is MNHEY and CDR2 SMNVEV (reference sequence). V was clipped by 4 bases and J by 2 bases, with 17 bases between them. Here the CDR3 DNA reads TGTGCCAGCAGTTCACCCTTTAGTAGGGGCAACTATGGCTACACCTTC. It translates to CASSSPFSRGNYGYTF.

This rearrangement joins TRBV6-5 to TRBJ1-2; tentatively, D is TRBD1 (6 bases). The CDR3 has 13 residues. V shed 5 bases and J shed 2 bases, with 9 bases lying between them. CDR1 MNHEY and CDR2 SVGAGI come from the germline V gene. The CDR3 protein is CASSPGVNYGYTF. Here the CDR3 DNA reads TGTGCCAGCAGTCCAGGGGTAAACTATGGCTACACCTTC.

This CDR3 is CASSLRTTSDTQYF. CDR3 bases: TGTGCCAGCAGTTTACGAACCACTTCAGATACGCAGTATTTT. The V and J genes are TRBV27 and TRBJ2-3, with D uncertain. Germline values: CDR1 MNHEY, CDR2 SMNVEV (reference sequence). Trimming took off 2 bases at V and 4 bases at J, with 10 bases between the two ends. This CDR3 spans 14 amino acids.

The chain combines TRBV6-1 with TRBJ2-1; D possibly corresponds to TRBD2 (5 bases). Between the trimmed V and J ends, which lost 6 bases and 2 bases, there was a span of 14 bases. This CDR3 is built from 15 residues. The germline gives CDR1 MNHNS, CDR2 SASEGT. The CDR3 DNA reads as TGTGCCAGCAGCGAGGGAATCACCCCCTACAATGAGCAGTTCTTC. Protein sequence: CASSEGITPYNEQFF.

The chain combines TRBV6-5 with TRBJ2-5; D is possibly TRBD2 (5 bases). V was pared by 1 base and J by 6 bases, with 15 bases between. This CDR3 has 15 residues. Germline V CDR1 and CDR2: MNHEY, SVGAGI. CDR3 in amino acids: CASSYFRSGVKTQYF. CDR3 nucleotides: TGTGCCAGCAGTTACTTTCGATCCGGGGTTAAGACCCAGTACTTC.

The V gene is TRBV6-4, the J gene TRBJ2-2; D is possibly TRBD1 (6 bases). Germline CDR1 and CDR2: MRHNA and SNTAGT. The CDR3 is made up of 14 amino acids. V was cut by 0 bases and J by 5 bases, with 7 bases left in between. Written as DNA, the CDR3 is TGTGCCAGCAGTGACTCTCAGGGGACCGGGGAGCTGTTTTTT. Protein product: CASSDSQGTGELFF.

The CDR3 loop is CASSLDGTGDYEQYF. The CDR3 bases are TGCGCCAGCAGCTTGGACGGGACAGGGGATTACGAGCAGTACTTC. The chain has TRBV5-1 and TRBJ2-7; 10 bases line up with TRBD1. The CDR3 is 15 residues long. Unmatched junction bases numbered 4, after V lost 0 bases and J lost 4 bases. Germline CDR1 and CDR2: SGHRS and YFSETQ.

V and J are TRBV28 and TRBJ2-7, with 7 nucleotides matching TRBD2. Trimming cost V 3 bases and J 5 bases; bases outside gene matches: 13. Germline V lookup: CDR1 MDHEN, CDR2 SYDVKM. CDR3 length: 16 amino acids. As DNA, the CDR3 is TGTGCCAGCAGTTTGAGGTGGGAGGGCCTAAGGAACGAGCAGTACTTC. The encoded protein is CASSLRWEGLRNEQYF.

This chain connects TRBV5-5 to TRBJ1-2, with D unclear. The CDR3 is made up of 14 amino acids. The germline CDR1 and CDR2 sequences are SGHKS and YYEKEE (reference sequence). V was trimmed by 4 bases and J by 5 bases, leaving 15 bases between them. CDR3 sequence: CASSERGLEYGYTF. CDR3 DNA: TGTGCCAGCAGCGAGCGGGGTCTTGAGTATGGCTACACCTTC.

The chain couples TRBV4-1 to TRBJ2-3; TRBD1 aligns across 9 bases. V shed 2 bases and J 2 bases; nucleotides not matched to a gene: 20. Germline V gene data show CDR1 as MGHRA and CDR2 as YSYEKL. This CDR3 is built from 21 residues. The CDR3 protein is CASSQRRTGESPPSYTDTQYF. In DNA, the CDR3 is TGCGCCAGCAGCCAACGCCGGACAGGGGAATCCCCCCCAAGTTACACAGATACGCAGTATTTT.

This clone was counted a few times. The chain recombines TRBV9 with TRBJ2-3; TRBD2 matches at 7 bases. This CDR3 contains 16 residues. From germline, CDR1 is SGDLS and CDR2 YYNGEE. Trimming took 0 bases from V and 1 from J; bases not matched to a gene: 5. The CDR3 loop is CASSVVSSGRTDTQYF. CDR3 in DNA: TGTGCCAGCAGCGTAGTATCTAGCGGACGCACAGATACGCAGTATTTT.